The 14 T cell receptor beta chains below were found in one sample sequenced in a study of T cell repertoires in cytomegalovirus infection. TCRdb itself ran the reads through MiXCR, one entry per CDR3 protein. In the table there are roughly 990,000 distinct CDR3 sequences, about a third of which are singletons. What these receptors recognize is not known. Source: cultured CD8+ T cells from PBMCs, taken from culture after CMV antigen stimulation. The receptors were sampled from a human donor in good health (CMV status not recorded). Some clones in this sample may be carry-over from other donors' samples.

This clonotype was detected many times. The chain combines TRBV6-2 or TRBV6-3 with TRBJ2-3, with a possible D match to TRBD2 (8 bases). The CDR3 sequence is 14 residues long. CDR1 MNHEY and CDR2 SVGEGT come from the germline V gene. The V gene lost 7 bases and the J gene lost 3 bases, with 14 bases spanning the gap. DNA for the CDR3: TGTGCCAGCAAACAGGGGACTAGGACAGATACGCAGTATTTT. It translates to CASKQGTRTDTQYF.

This clonotype was found a few times. J is TRBJ1-2 and V is TRBV25-1, with D maybe TRBD1 (5 bases). V lost 4 bases and J 4 bases, leaving 10 bases between the germline ends. The CDR3 covers 13 residues. The V gene's germline CDR1 is MGHDK and CDR2 SYGVNS. CDR3 coding DNA: TGTGCCAGCAGTGTATCCAGGGCCTATGGCTACACCTTC. This encodes CASSVSRAYGYTF.

This clonotype was counted a few times. The gene calls are TRBV5-5 and TRBJ1-2; 7 positions match TRBD1. With 1 base clipped from V and 8 bases from J, the junction kept 8 bases outside the gene matches. Per the germline V gene, CDR1 is SGHKS and CDR2 is YYEKEE (reference sequence). The CDR3 runs to 14 residues. The CDR3 protein is CASSLWDSYRGYTF. CDR3 coding DNA: TGTGCCAGCAGCTTGTGGGACAGCTATCGGGGCTACACCTTC. Looking up the rest from reference TRBV5-5 and TRBJ1-2 gives the full variable domain: DAGVTQSPTHLIKTRGQQVTLRCSPISGHKSVSWYQQVLGQGPQFIFQYYEKEERGRGNFPDRFSARQFPNYSSELNVNALLLGDSALYLCASSLWDSYRGYTFGSGTRLTVV.

The rearrangement uses TRBV4-1 and TRBJ1-1, with D maybe TRBD1 (5 bases). The germline V gene has CDR1 MGHRA and CDR2 YSYEKL. The CDR3 length is 16 residues. Trimming left V 4 bases short and J 8 bases short, with 23 bases between. CDR3 bases: TGCGCCAGCAGCCCCCAGGGCCTTGGACTTCTATTAGAAGCTTTCTTT. Protein sequence: CASSPQGLGLLLEAFF.

This clonotype was counted a few times. The rearrangement links TRBV27 to TRBJ2-3, with TRBD2 matching 12 bases. This CDR3 is 17 amino acids long. CDR1 MNHEY and CDR2 SMNVEV come from the germline V gene (reference sequence). With 4 bases clipped from V and 3 bases from J, the junction kept 8 bases outside the gene matches. CDR3 region: CASSSLRLAGETDTQYF. DNA of the CDR3: TGTGCCAGCAGTTCGCTCAGACTAGCGGGGGAAACAGATACGCAGTATTTT.

This clonotype was observed a handful of times. The genes are TRBV19 and TRBJ1-1; D is possibly TRBD1 (6 bases). Deletions cut 10 bases from V and 11 bases from J, with 17 bases between. CDR3 length: 11 amino acids. CDR1 is LNHDA and CDR2 is SQIVND in the germline V gene (reference sequence). CDR3: CATFTGLGAFF. The CDR3 DNA follows: TGTGCCACCTTCACAGGGTTGGGGGCTTTCTTT.

V and J are TRBV7-9 and TRBJ2-7, with 8 bases fitting TRBD1. Trimming removed 6 bases from V and 6 bases from J; junction bases left unmatched: 7. Germline CDR1 and CDR2: SEHNR and FQNEAQ (reference sequence). The CDR3 has 13 amino acids. CDR3 amino acids: CASRDGQGVEQYV. The CDR3, as DNA: TGTGCCAGCAGGGATGGACAGGGTGTCGAGCAGTACGTC.

The V gene is TRBV28, the J gene TRBJ1-2; 7 bases fit TRBD1. The CDR3 contains 13 residues. V lost 3 bases and J lost 5; bases outside the gene matches: 3. The V gene's germline CDR1 is MDHEN and CDR2 SYDVKM. In DNA form, the CDR3 reads TGTGCCAGCAGTTTTGCAGGGGGTTATGGCTACACCTTC. Protein sequence: CASSFAGGYGYTF.

As DNA, the CDR3 is TGCGCCAGCAGCTTATTGTCTCTTGGGACAACCCGCCACGAGCAGTACTTC. Its protein is CASSLLSLGTTRHEQYF. This chain uses TRBV5-1 with TRBJ2-7; the D gene is possibly TRBD1 (6 bases). V dropped 2 bases and J dropped 5 bases, with 23 bases sitting between them. The germline CDR1 and CDR2 sequences are SGHRS and YFSETQ. The CDR3 extends over 17 amino acids. Drawing the rest from reference TRBV5-1 and TRBJ2-7, the complete variable domain is KAGVTQTPRYLIKTRGQQVTLSCSPISGHRSVSWYQQTPGQGLQFLFEYFSETQRNKGNFPGRFSGRQFSNSRSEMNVSTLELGDSALYLCASSLLSLGTTRHEQYFGPGTRLTVT.

This clonotype appeared a few times. The gene calls are TRBV6-6 and TRBJ2-7; 8 bases line up with TRBD2. CDR1 is MNHNY, CDR2 SVGAGI, per germline (reference sequence). The CDR3 length is 14 residues. Germline trimming cut 5 bases from V and 2 bases from J; bases unmatched to any gene: 5. CDR3 sequence: CASSPQRGTYEQYF. For the CDR3, the DNA is TGTGCCAGCAGTCCACAGCGGGGGACCTACGAGCAGTACTTC.

The table lists this clonotype with a count of one. The rearrangement joins TRBV13 to TRBJ2-3, with D unresolved. Germline CDR1 and CDR2: PRHDT and FYEKMQ (reference sequence). The CDR3 sequence is 15 residues long. Trimming stripped 1 base from V and 2 bases from J, with 10 bases between. CDR3 sequence (DNA): TGTGCCAGCAGCTTAGATGGTCTATACACAGATACGCAGTATTTT. It yields the protein CASSLDGLYTDTQYF. Full variable domain (rest looked up from reference TRBV13 and TRBJ2-3): AAGVIQSPRHLIKEKRETATLKCYPIPRHDTVYWYQQGPGQDPQFLISFYEKMQSDKGSIPDRFSAQQFSDYHSELNMSSLELGDSALYFCASSLDGLYTDTQYFGPGTRLTVL.

The chain combines TRBV12-3 or TRBV12-4 with TRBJ2-5, with D tentatively TRBD1 or TRBD2 (5 bases each). CDR3 length: 15 residues. V was trimmed by 4 bases and J by 3 bases, leaving 15 bases between them. This chain's CDR3 is CASSSSQGVEETQYF. CDR3 nucleotides: TGTGCCAGCAGTTCAAGCCAGGGAGTCGAAGAGACCCAGTACTTC.

This clonotype was recorded many times. The chain links TRBV7-6 to TRBJ1-1; D not certain. CDR1 and CDR2 (germline): SGHVS, FNYEAQ. Trimming pared 2 bases from V and 3 bases from J, leaving 7 bases between. The CDR3 consists of 13 residues. The CDR3 sequence: CASSLNGDTEAFF. DNA of the CDR3: TGTGCCAGCAGCTTAAACGGGGACACTGAAGCTTTCTTT.

In this sample, this clonotype turned up a few times. As DNA, the CDR3 is TGTGCCAGCAGCTTAGCGGGGACAGGGGACGCCATTGGTCGGACCCGGCATAGCACAGATACGCAGTATTTT. Translating it yields CASSLAGTGDAIGRTRHSTDTQYF. The chain links TRBV7-6 to TRBJ2-3, with 10 bases matching TRBD1. Germline V lookup: CDR1 SGHVS, CDR2 FNYEAQ. The V segment lost 0 bases and the J segment 0 bases; nucleotides outside the gene matches: 24. The CDR3 totals 24 residues. The full variable domain, in which reference TRBV7-6 and TRBJ2-3 provide the parts outside the CDR3, is GAGVSQSPRYKVTKRGQDVALRCDPISGHVSLYWYRQALGQGPEFLTYFNYEAQQDKSGLPNDRFSAERPEGSISTLTIQRTEQRDSAMYRCASSLAGTGDAIGRTRHSTDTQYFGPGTRLTVL.